This T cell receptor (beta chain) appears in the sequencing data of a study of blood T cell repertoires in COVID-19. As for the study in general: COVID-19 samples collected from the United States, Italy and Spain covered acute and convalescent phases. T cells, B-cell-depleted T cells, or PBMCs supplied cDNA or gDNA.

Authors' methods: Amplification from reference gene primers served as the basis for estimated nucleated cell counts. Libraries were prepared by immunoSEQ multiplex PCR; TCRdb keeps only in-frame clonotypes and omits some of them. Clonal size and the V and J genes are those of that table, whereas D and trimming came from the DNA. The table includes over 60,000 clones, roughly 72% detected once. Seattle patient enrollment occurred during active infection, with longitudinal follow-up thereafter. The V gene lost 1 base and the J gene lost 1 base, with 13 bases spanning the gap. Germline CDR1 SGHNT, CDR2 YENEEA. The CDR3 has 16 amino acids.

The chain joins TRBV11-3 to TRBJ1-1, with a weak D call TRBD1 (5 bases). Sequenced: peripheral blood. The TCR comes from a man aged 60-69 years with COVID-19, enrolled during active disease. CDR3 in amino acids: CASSLGQGGKNTEAFF. CDR3 nucleotide sequence: TGTGCCAGCAGCTTAGGGCAGGGAGGGAAGAACACTGAAGCTTTCTTT.